Below, 11 T cell receptor beta chains from the same sample are listed, as sequenced in a study of blood T cell repertoires in COVID-19. Repertoires were generated with immunoSEQ multiplex PCR, while TCRdb's copy carries only in-frame clones and drops some. This sample has 350,000 to 550,000 clones, with roughly 87% found just once. Sequences were obtained from PBMCs or T cells enriched from blood (not recorded which). The receptors were sampled from a woman aged 18-29 years with acute COVID-19.

This rearrangement joins TRBV7-8 to TRBJ2-2; weak D call: TRBD2 (6 bases). Germline-derived CDR1 and CDR2 are SGHVS and FQNEAQ. Trimming cost V 5 bases and J 6 bases, with 13 bases left between them. The CDR3 contains 14 residues. The CDR3 DNA is TGTGCCAGCAGCCGTCGGCCGGGAGCCGGGGAGCTGTTTTTT. Translated, it gives CASSRRPGAGELFF.

Comments on this clone: The identical CDR3 is also encoded by other nucleotide sequences in the sample. The V and J genes are TRBV18 and TRBJ1-1; TRBD1 might be the D (6 bases). With 3 bases removed from V and 1 base from J, the gap between germline ends came to 12 bases. The CDR3 contains 15 residues. The germline gives CDR1 KGHSH, CDR2 LQKENI. Here the CDR3 reads CASSPANRENTEAFF. In DNA, the CDR3 is TGTGCCAGCTCACCGGCAAACAGGGAGAACACTGAAGCTTTCTTT.

The chain recombines TRBV30 with TRBJ2-6; 7 nucleotides line up with TRBD1. Per the germline V gene, CDR1 is GTSNPN and CDR2 is SVGIG (reference sequence). The CDR3 runs to 15 residues. Trimming cost V 1 base and J 4 bases; bases outside gene matches: 4. Here the CDR3 reads CAWSDRGKGANVLTF. CDR3 coding DNA: TGTGCCTGGAGTGACAGGGGTAAGGGGGCCAACGTCCTGACTTTC.

The chain combines TRBV6-5 with TRBJ2-3; maybe TRBD2 (5 bases). CDR3 length equals 16 residues. V shed 2 bases and J shed 2 bases, with 14 bases lying between them. CDR1 is MNHEY and CDR2 is SVGAGI in the germline V gene. In DNA form, the CDR3 reads TGTGCCAGCAGTTACGGGATCAGGACTTCCACAGATACGCAGTATTTT. Protein: CASSYGIRTSTDTQYF.

The V gene is TRBV27, the J gene TRBJ1-1; maybe TRBD1 (5 bases). Trimming stripped 2 bases from V and 4 bases from J, with 11 bases between. The CDR3 runs to 14 residues. Per germline, CDR1 MNHEY and CDR2 SMNVEV (reference sequence). DNA of the CDR3: TGTGCCAGCAGTTTACAGGGTCGGGTCACTGAAGCTTTCTTT. This codes for CASSLQGRVTEAFF.

This clone was seen just once. V is TRBV15 and J is TRBJ1-2; D might be TRBD1 (6 bases). There are 15 residues in the CDR3. Germline V CDR1 and CDR2: LNHNV, YYDKDF (reference sequence). V was trimmed by 1 base and J by 8 bases, leaving 17 bases between them. In DNA, the CDR3 is TGTGCCACCAGCAGAGGCGCGTTGAGGGGGGGCGGCTACACCTTC. Protein product: CATSRGALRGGGYTF. Drawing the rest from reference TRBV15 and TRBJ1-2, the complete variable domain is DAMVIQNPRYQVTQFGKPVTLSCSQTLNHNVMYWYQQKSSQAPKLLFHYYDKDFNNEADTPDNFQSRRPNTSFCFLDIRSPGLGDTAMYLCATSRGALRGGGYTFGSGTRLTVV.

V and J are TRBV10-1 and TRBJ2-7; 8 nucleotides match TRBD2. J lost 0 bases, V lost 6 bases, and 4 bases had no gene match. This CDR3 has 14 amino acids. The germline V gene has CDR1 WNHNN and CDR2 SYGVQD (reference sequence). CDR3 DNA: TGCGCCAGCAGCCCCGGGGGGGCCTCCTACGAGCAGTACTTC. Translated: CASSPGGASYEQYF.

The chain joins TRBV7-6 to TRBJ2-2, with no clear D. Between the trimmed V and J ends, which lost 3 bases and 6 bases, there was a span of 5 bases. Per germline, CDR1 SGHVS and CDR2 FNYEAQ. The CDR3 is made up of 12 amino acids. The CDR3 coding sequence is TGTGCCAGCAGCTTCCCCGCCGGGGAGCTGTTTTTT. Its translation is CASSFPAGELFF.

The J gene is TRBJ1-5, the V gene TRBV2; 9 bases match TRBD1. Trimming at V came to 2 bases and at J to 6 bases, leaving 5 bases not matched to a gene. CDR3 length: 15 residues. The germline V gene has CDR1 SNHLY and CDR2 FYNNEI. In nucleotides, the CDR3 is TGTGCCAGCAGTGAACAAACAGGGGGCGGTCAGCCCCAGCATTTT. Translation gives CASSEQTGGGQPQHF.

V is TRBV4-2 and J is TRBJ1-1; 10 bases agree with TRBD1. The CDR3 runs to 16 residues. The V segment lost 4 bases and the J segment 0 bases; nucleotides outside the gene matches: 5. The germline V gene encodes CDR1 LGHNA and CDR2 YNFKEQ. DNA of the CDR3: TGTGCCAGCAGCCCCGGACAGGGGGGCATGAACACTGAAGCTTTCTTT. Its translation: CASSPGQGGMNTEAFF.

The chain has TRBV19 and TRBJ1-2, with 9 nucleotides matching TRBD1. CDR3 size: 14 residues. The trim removed 0 bases at V and 7 bases at J, leaving 3 bases unmatched. Germline V gives CDR1 LNHDA, CDR2 SQIVND (reference sequence). CDR3 coding DNA: TGTGCCAGTAGTATAGAGGGACAGGGTTTTGGCTACACCTTC. This sequence encodes CASSIEGQGFGYTF.